The 2 T cell receptor beta chains in this list originate from one sample, sequenced in a study of blood T cell repertoires in COVID-19. Produced via immunoSEQ multiplex PCR; TCRdb's table is partial and in-frame only. The top ten clones hold around two fifths of a sample with about 64,000 clones, 88% of them seen once. The sample taken for sequencing was peripheral blood. The receptors originated from a woman aged 60-75 years with COVID-19, enrolled during active disease.

The chain employs TRBV27 and TRBJ2-7; 7 positions match TRBD2. V lost 3 bases and J lost 5; bases outside the gene matches: 7. Germline lookup yields CDR1 MNHEY and CDR2 SMNVEV (reference sequence). CDR3 length equals 14 residues. The CDR3 sequence: CASSLMAGEHEQYF. In DNA form, the CDR3 reads TGTGCCAGCAGTTTGATGGCGGGAGAACACGAGCAGTACTTC.

The chain carries TRBV29-1 and TRBJ1-2; D remains ambiguous. The CDR3 extends over 14 amino acids. V lost 1 base and J lost 4, with 13 bases in between. The germline gives CDR1 SQVTM, CDR2 ANQGSEA. CDR3 residues: CSVEVTGISYGYTF. The CDR3 DNA follows: TGCAGCGTTGAAGTCACGGGGATCAGCTATGGCTACACCTTC.